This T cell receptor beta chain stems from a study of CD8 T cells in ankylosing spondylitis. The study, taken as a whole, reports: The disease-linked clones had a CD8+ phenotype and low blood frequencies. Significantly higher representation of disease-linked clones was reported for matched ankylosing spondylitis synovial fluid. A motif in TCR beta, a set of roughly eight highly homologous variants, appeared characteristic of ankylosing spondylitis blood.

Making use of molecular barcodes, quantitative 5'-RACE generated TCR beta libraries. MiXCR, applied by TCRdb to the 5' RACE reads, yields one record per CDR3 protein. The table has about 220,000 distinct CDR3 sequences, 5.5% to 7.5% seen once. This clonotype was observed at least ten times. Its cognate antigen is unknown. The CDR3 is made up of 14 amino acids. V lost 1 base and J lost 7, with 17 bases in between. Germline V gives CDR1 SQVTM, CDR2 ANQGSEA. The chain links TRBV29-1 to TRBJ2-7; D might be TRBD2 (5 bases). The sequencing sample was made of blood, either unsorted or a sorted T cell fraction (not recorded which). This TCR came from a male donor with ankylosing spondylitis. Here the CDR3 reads CSVEGLAGFREQYF. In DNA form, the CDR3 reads TGCAGCGTTGAAGGCCTGGCGGGTTTTAGAGAGCAGTACTTC.